This TCR beta chain was recorded in a study of shared clonotypes between healthy human individuals. Overall study: Researchers assigned three CD4 naive, three CD4 memory, two CD8 naive and one CD8 memory plate to each donor.

Details on this clone: Its antigen is undetermined.

This CDR3 contains 14 residues. Trimming removed 4 bases from V and 4 bases from J, with 14 bases in between. CDR1 and CDR2 (germline): MNHEY, SVGAGI. Terminally differentiated effector memory CD45RA+ cells were excluded by CCR7 positive selection of CD45RO-negative cells. Generated by immunoSEQ multiplex PCR, the TCRdb table keeps only in-frame clones and is missing some. The repertoire holds 1.5 million to 2.5 million clones, about 95% seen once, with under 1.5% in the top ten. Whole-study findings and limits: Incomplete sequencing of sorted subsets was indicated by rarefaction despite large depth.

The source of this sequence is a man younger than 35 in good health. The material sequenced was naive CD8+ T cells sorted from blood. The chain is built from TRBV6-5 and TRBJ2-7; D tentatively reads TRBD1 or TRBD2 (6 bases each). The CDR3, as DNA: TGTGCCAGCAGTTCCGGGGGCTTTGGGTACGAGCAGTACTTC. Encoded protein: CASSSGGFGYEQYF.